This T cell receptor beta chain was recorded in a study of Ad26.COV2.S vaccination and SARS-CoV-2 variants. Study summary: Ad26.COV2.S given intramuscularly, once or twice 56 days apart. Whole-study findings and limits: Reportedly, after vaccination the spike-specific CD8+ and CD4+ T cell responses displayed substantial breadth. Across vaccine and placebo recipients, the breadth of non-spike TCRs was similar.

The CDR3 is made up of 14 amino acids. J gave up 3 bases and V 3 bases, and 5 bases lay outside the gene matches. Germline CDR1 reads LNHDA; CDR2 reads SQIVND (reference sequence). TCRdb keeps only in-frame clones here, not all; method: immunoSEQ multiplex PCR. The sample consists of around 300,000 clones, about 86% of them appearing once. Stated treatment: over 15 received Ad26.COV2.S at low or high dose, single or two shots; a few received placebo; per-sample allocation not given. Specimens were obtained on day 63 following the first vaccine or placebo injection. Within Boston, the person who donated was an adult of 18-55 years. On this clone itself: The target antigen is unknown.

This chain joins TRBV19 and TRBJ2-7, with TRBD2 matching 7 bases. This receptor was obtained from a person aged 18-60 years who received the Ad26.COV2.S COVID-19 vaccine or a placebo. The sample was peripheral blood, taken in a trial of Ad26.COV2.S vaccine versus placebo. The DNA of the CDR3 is TGTGCCAGTAGTATCAGCGGGGAGAACTACGAGCAGTACTTC. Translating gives CASSISGENYEQYF.